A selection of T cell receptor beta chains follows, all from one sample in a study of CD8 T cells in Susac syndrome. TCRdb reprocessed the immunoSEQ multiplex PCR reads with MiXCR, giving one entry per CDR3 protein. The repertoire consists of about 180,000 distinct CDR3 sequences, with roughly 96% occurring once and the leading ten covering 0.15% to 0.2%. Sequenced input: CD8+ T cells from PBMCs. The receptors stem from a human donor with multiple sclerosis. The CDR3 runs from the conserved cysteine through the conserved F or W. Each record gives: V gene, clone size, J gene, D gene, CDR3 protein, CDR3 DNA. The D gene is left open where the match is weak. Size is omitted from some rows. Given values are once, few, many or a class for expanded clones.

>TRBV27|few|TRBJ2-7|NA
CASSIGTGTYEQYF
TGTGCCAGCAGTATAGGGACCGGGACCTACGAGCAGTACTTC
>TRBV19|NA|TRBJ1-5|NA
CASKGLHSNQPQHF
TGTGCCTCAAAGGGGCTACATAGCAATCAGCCCCAGCATTTT
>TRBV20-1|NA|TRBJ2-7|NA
CSARDQTYEQYF
TGCAGTGCTAGGGACCAAACCTACGAGCAGTACTTC
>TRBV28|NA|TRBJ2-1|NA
CASSGLGYNEQFF
TGTGCCAGCAGTGGTCTAGGTTACAATGAGCAGTTCTTC
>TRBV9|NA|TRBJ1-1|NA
CASSVVGGSSEAFF
TGTGCCAGCAGCGTAGTGGGAGGATCGAGTGAAGCTTTCTTT
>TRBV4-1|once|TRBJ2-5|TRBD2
CASSPVAGPGEETQYF
TGCGCCAGCAGCCCTGTAGCGGGACCGGGGGAGGAGACCCAGTACTTC
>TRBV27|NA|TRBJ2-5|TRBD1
CASSLAGQGRKETQYF
TGTGCCAGCAGTTTAGCAGGACAGGGAAGAAAGGAGACCCAGTACTTC
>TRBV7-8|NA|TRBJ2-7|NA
CASSWQGKYYEQYF
TGTGCCAGCAGCTGGCAAGGAAAATACTACGAGCAGTACTTC
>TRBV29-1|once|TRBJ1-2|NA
CSVDRDGSNYGYTF
TGCAGCGTAGACCGGGACGGCTCTAACTATGGCTACACCTTC
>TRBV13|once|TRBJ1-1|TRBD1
CASSQAQGGNTEAFF
TGTGCCAGCAGCCAAGCGCAGGGGGGGAACACTGAAGCTTTCTTT
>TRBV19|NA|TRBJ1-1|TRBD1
CASSTPRTGPTEAFF
TGTGCCAGTAGTACTCCCCGGACAGGGCCCACTGAAGCTTTCTTT
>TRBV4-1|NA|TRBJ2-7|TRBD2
CASSQVFPGGPHEQYF
TGCGCCAGCAGCCAAGTATTTCCGGGAGGGCCGCACGAGCAGTACTTC
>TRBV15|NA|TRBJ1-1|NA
CATSRYGGTEAFF
TGTGCCACCAGCAGGTACGGAGGCACTGAAGCTTTCTTT
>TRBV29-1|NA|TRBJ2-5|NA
CSAIRETQYF
TGCAGCGCTATACGAGAGACCCAGTACTTC
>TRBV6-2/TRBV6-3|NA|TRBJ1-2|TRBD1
CASRSGQIYGYTF
TGTGCCAGCAGGTCGGGACAGATTTATGGCTACACCTTC
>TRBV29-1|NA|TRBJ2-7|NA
CSVSTAGEQYF
TGCAGCGTTTCGACAGCTGGCGAGCAGTACTTC
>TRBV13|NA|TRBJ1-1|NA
CASVGVPEAFF
TGTGCCAGCGTAGGGGTACCTGAAGCTTTCTTT
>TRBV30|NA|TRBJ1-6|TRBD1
CAWSVQGDSPLHF
TGTGCCTGGAGTGTTCAGGGGGATTCACCCCTCCACTTT
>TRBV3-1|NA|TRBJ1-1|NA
CASSQGHTDTEAFF
TGTGCCAGCAGCCAAGGACATACGGACACTGAAGCTTTCTTT
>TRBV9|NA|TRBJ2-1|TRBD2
CASSGEGNEQFF
TGTGCCAGCAGCGGGGAGGGCAATGAGCAGTTCTTC
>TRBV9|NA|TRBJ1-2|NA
CASSMAGGYTF
TGTGCCAGTTCGATGGCGGGAGGCTACACCTTC
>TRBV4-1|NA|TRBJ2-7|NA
CASSPEPGRSSYEQYF
TGCGCCAGCAGCCCGGAGCCAGGGAGGAGCTCCTACGAGCAGTACTTC
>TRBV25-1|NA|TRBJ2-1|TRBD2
CASSELSGGADNEQFF
TGTGCCAGCAGTGAACTTAGCGGGGGGGCCGACAATGAGCAGTTCTTC
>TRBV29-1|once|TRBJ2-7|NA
CSVEDRRDEQYF
TGCAGCGTTGAAGATCGGAGGGACGAGCAGTACTTC
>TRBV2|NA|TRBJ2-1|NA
CASTERIPGSSYNEQFF
TGTGCCAGCACCGAACGTATCCCCGGTAGCTCCTACAATGAGCAGTTCTTC
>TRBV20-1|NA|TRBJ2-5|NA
CSASLPGETQYF
TGCAGTGCTTCTCTCCCGGGAGAGACCCAGTACTTC
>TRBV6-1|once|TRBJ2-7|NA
CASREQGNEQYF
TGTGCCAGCAGAGAGCAGGGTAACGAGCAGTACTTC
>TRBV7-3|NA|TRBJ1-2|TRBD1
CASSLRGQGSHYGYTF
TGTGCCAGCAGCTTAAGAGGACAGGGGAGTCACTATGGCTACACCTTC
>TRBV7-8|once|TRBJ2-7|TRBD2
CASSLAGTSGGSYEQYF
TGTGCCAGCAGCTTAGCGGGGACTAGCGGAGGATCCTACGAGCAGTACTTC
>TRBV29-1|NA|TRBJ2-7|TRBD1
CSVGAGGNYEQYF
TGCAGCGTTGGGGCAGGGGGTAACTACGAGCAGTACTTC
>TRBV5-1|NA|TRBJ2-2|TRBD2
CASSLRTSGVNTGELFF
TGCGCCAGCAGCTTGCGGACTAGCGGAGTGAACACCGGGGAGCTGTTTTTT
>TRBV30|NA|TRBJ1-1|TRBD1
CAWSLGQAEAFF
TGTGCCTGGAGCTTAGGACAGGCGGAAGCTTTCTTT
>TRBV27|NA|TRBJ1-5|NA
CASSLKVGQPQHF
TGTGCCAGCAGTTTAAAGGTGGGTCAGCCCCAGCATTTT
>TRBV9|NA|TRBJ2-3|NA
CASSRGDLGGTDTQYF
TGTGCCAGCAGCAGAGGGGACCTTGGTGGCACAGATACGCAGTATTTT
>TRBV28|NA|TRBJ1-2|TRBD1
CASRDREKGYTF
TGTGCCAGCCGGGACAGGGAGAAGGGCTACACCTTC
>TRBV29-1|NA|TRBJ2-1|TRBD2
CSVEGSGAYNEQFF
TGCAGCGTTGAAGGTAGCGGGGCCTACAATGAGCAGTTCTTC
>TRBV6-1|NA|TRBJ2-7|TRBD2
CASSTNGLAGVSYEQYF
TGTGCCAGCAGTACCAACGGGCTAGCGGGAGTATCCTACGAGCAGTACTTC
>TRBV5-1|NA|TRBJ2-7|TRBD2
CASSAGETYEQYF
TGCGCCAGCAGCGCGGGAGAAACCTACGAGCAGTACTTC
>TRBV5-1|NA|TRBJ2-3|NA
CALGEERLLTDTQYF
TGCGCCCTCGGGGAAGAGCGCCTACTCACAGATACGCAGTATTTT
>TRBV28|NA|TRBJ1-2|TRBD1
CASTWDRESGYTF
TGTGCCAGCACCTGGGACAGGGAGAGTGGCTACACCTTC
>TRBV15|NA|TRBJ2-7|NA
CATSRGQTGLSELYF
TGTGCCACCAGCAGAGGACAGACCGGACTTAGCGAGCTGTACTTC
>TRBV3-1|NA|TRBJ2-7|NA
CASSLAVGYSYEQYF
TGTGCCAGCAGCCTCGCTGTCGGGTACTCCTACGAGCAGTACTTC
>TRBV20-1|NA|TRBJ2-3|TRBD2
CSAMGLAGGTDTQYF
TGCAGTGCTATGGGACTAGCGGGGGGCACAGATACGCAGTATTTT
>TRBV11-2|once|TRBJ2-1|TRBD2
CASSSKGLAGEGTNEQFF
TGTGCCAGCAGCTCCAAGGGACTAGCGGGAGAGGGTACAAATGAGCAGTTCTTC
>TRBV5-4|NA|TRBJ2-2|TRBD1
CASSDDRGYGGELFF
TGTGCCAGCAGTGATGACAGGGGCTATGGCGGGGAGCTGTTTTTT
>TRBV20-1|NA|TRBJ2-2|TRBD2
CSARESAGGRYRELFF
TGCAGTGCTAGAGAATCAGCGGGAGGGCGTTATAGGGAGCTGTTTTTT
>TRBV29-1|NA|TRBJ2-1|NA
CSVGPPAGRSYNEQFF
TGCAGCGTTGGCCCGCCAGCAGGGAGGTCCTACAATGAGCAGTTCTTC